The 31 T cell receptor beta chains given below trace back to one sample, sequenced in a study of T cells in Graves' hyperthyroidism and ophthalmopathy. There were TCR beta CDR3 regions amplified from RNA transcripts. The HTBI primer set served for first-round RT-PCR of the TCR CDR3. Each CDR3 protein is one row after TCRdb ran MiXCR on the multiplex PCR reads. This table holds approximately 430,000 distinct CDR3 sequences, roughly 14% found once. The specimen was blood. These receptors were obtained from a young man with Graves' ophthalmopathy.

This clonotype was recorded at least ten times. The gene calls are TRBV12-3 or TRBV12-4 and TRBJ2-5; D is possibly TRBD2 (6 bases). The ends were cut back, 5 bases at V and 2 bases at J, with 12 bases in the middle. This CDR3 region has 14 residues. The CDR3 bases are TGTGCCAGCAGTACGACTAGTTGGCAAGAGACCCAGTACTTC. Amino acids: CASSTTSWQETQYF.

Comments on this clonotype: A read error is possible here, since a much larger clone lies one base away. V and J are TRBV11-2 and TRBJ2-1; either TRBD1 or TRBD2 may supply D (7 bases each). The end of the DNA aligns better with TRBJ2-7, so the J call may be wrong. The germline V gene has CDR1 SGHAT and CDR2 FQNNGV. This CDR3 spans 15 amino acids. This chain's CDR3 is CASARGGSYYNEQYF. Here the CDR3 DNA reads TGTGCCAGCGCCAGGGGGGGGTCCTACTACAATGAGCAGTACTTC.

J is TRBJ2-2 and V is TRBV19; D is undetermined. The CDR3 totals 15 residues. The germline gives CDR1 LNHDA, CDR2 SQIVND (reference sequence). Trimming pared 7 bases from V and 4 bases from J, leaving 16 bases between. The CDR3 DNA is TGTGCCAGTACCTCCCCCGCTGGCGGCACCGGGGAGCTGTTTTTT. Translation gives CASTSPAGGTGELFF.

V is TRBV7-8 and J is TRBJ2-1; possibly TRBD2 for D (6 bases). Trimming took off 3 bases at V and 6 bases at J, with 15 bases between the two ends. The length of the CDR3 is 15 residues. CDR1 SGHVS and CDR2 FQNEAQ come from the germline V gene. This CDR3 is CASSLWTTGSNEQFF. The CDR3 DNA reads TGTGCCAGCAGCTTGTGGACTACTGGGTCCAATGAGCAGTTCTTC.

The sample holds a few counts of this clonotype. This chain links TRBV7-3 with TRBJ1-4; D gene ambiguous. This CDR3 region has 15 residues. Germline-derived CDR1 and CDR2 are SGHTA and FQGTGA. Trimming stripped 5 bases from V and 5 bases from J, with 15 bases between. The CDR3 coding sequence is TGTGCCAGCAGCCCCCGGAAGGAACCGAATGAAAAACTGTTTTTT. Protein product: CASSPRKEPNEKLFF.

In this sample, this clonotype turned up many times. This chain joins TRBV9 and TRBJ1-6; the match to TRBD1 covers 8 bases. Germline V lookup: CDR1 SGDLS, CDR2 YYNGEE. The CDR3 spans 15 residues. With V trimmed by 3 bases and J by 4 bases, 3 bases remained unmatched. Here the CDR3 reads CASSADRAYNSPLHF. CDR3 bases: TGTGCCAGCAGCGCGGACAGGGCTTATAATTCACCCCTCCACTTT.

The chain is built from TRBV11-2 and TRBJ1-2; possible D gene TRBD1, 5 bases. The CDR3 has 15 residues. V dropped 5 bases and J dropped 4 bases, with 17 bases sitting between them. CDR1 SGHAT and CDR2 FQNNGV come from the germline V gene. CDR3 sequence (DNA): TGTGCCAGCAGCCCAGGGTTTCGACCAAGCTATGGCTACACCTTC. Encoded protein: CASSPGFRPSYGYTF.

This chain links TRBV29-1 with TRBJ1-2; 7 bases align to TRBD1. V shed 5 bases and J 4 bases; nucleotides not matched to a gene: 7. Germline CDR1 is SQVTM and CDR2 is ANQGSEA. CDR3 length: 13 amino acids. CDR3 sequence: CSVFDRVPYGYTF. CDR3 nucleotide sequence: TGCAGCGTTTTCGACAGGGTTCCCTATGGCTACACCTTC. The whole variable domain, remainder taken from reference TRBV29-1 and TRBJ1-2, is SAVISQKPSRDICQRGTSLTIQCQVDSQVTMMFWYRQQPGQSLTLIATANQGSEATYESGFVIDKFPISRPNLTFSTLTVSNMSPEDSSIYLCSVFDRVPYGYTFGSGTRLTVV.

This clonotype appeared many times. The chain recombines TRBV6-5 with TRBJ2-5; D is possibly TRBD1 (6 bases). V shed 0 bases and J shed 4 bases, with 9 bases lying between them. The germline gives CDR1 MNHEY, CDR2 SVGAGI. The CDR3 sequence is 14 residues long. CDR3 DNA: TGTGCCAGCAGTTACTCAACAGGGCGAGAGACCCAGTACTTC. Protein product: CASSYSTGRETQYF.

This clonotype has only a few counts. J is TRBJ1-2 and V is TRBV5-1, with TRBD1 identical over 7 bases. CDR1 and CDR2 (germline): SGHRS, YFSETQ. V shed 1 base, J shed 7 bases, and the junction held 10 bases outside the gene matches. The CDR3 totals 15 residues. CDR3 nucleotide sequence: TGCGCCAGCAGCTTGTTGGACCAGGGGGGGTCTGGCTACACCTTC. Translation: CASSLLDQGGSGYTF.

In the case of this clonotype: A much larger clone sits a single nucleotide away, making a read error possible. This chain connects TRBV10-2 to TRBJ2-3; 7 bases match TRBD2. The CDR3 consists of 14 residues. J was trimmed by 1 base and V by 6 bases; bases with no gene match: 4. The germline V gene encodes CDR1 WSHSY and CDR2 SAAADI. The CDR3 DNA reads as TGCGCCAGCAGCACAGCGGGGCGCACAGATACGCAGTATTTT. Amino acids: CASSTAGRTDTQYF.

Many counts were recorded for this clonotype. The chain couples TRBV6-1 to TRBJ2-5; 7 bases are a match to TRBD1. V lost 6 bases to trimming and J lost 4 bases; unmatched junction nucleotides: 11. The CDR3 has 15 residues. Germline V gene data show CDR1 as MNHNS and CDR2 as SASEGT. The CDR3 sequence is CASRDKGARVETQYF. CDR3 in DNA: TGTGCCAGCAGGGACAAGGGGGCGCGCGTAGAGACCCAGTACTTC.

This clonotype has ten or more counts. The chain uses TRBV12-3 or TRBV12-4 and TRBJ2-5; D unresolved. The CDR3 runs to 13 residues. Trimming removed 0 bases from V and 1 base from J, with 3 bases in between. The CDR3 is CASSLASQETQYF. In DNA, the CDR3 is TGTGCCAGCAGTTTAGCCAGCCAAGAGACCCAGTACTTC.

The chain recombines TRBV19 with TRBJ1-1, with D possibly TRBD1 on 5 matching bases. Trimming pared 3 bases from V and 1 base from J, leaving 9 bases between. There are 14 residues in the CDR3. Germline V gene lookup returns CDR1 LNHDA and CDR2 SQIVND (reference sequence). The CDR3 DNA follows: TGTGCCAGTAGTATTGGGGGGGGGAACACTGAAGCTTTCTTT. It yields the protein CASSIGGGNTEAFF.

This clonotype has at least ten counts. The chain joins TRBV27 to TRBJ2-3; D call uncertain. The CDR3 has 19 amino acids. Trimming stripped 0 bases from V and 5 bases from J, with 24 bases between. Per the germline V gene, CDR1 is MNHEY and CDR2 is SMNVEV (reference sequence). CDR3 nucleotides: TGTGCCAGCAGTTTATCGTATCGACCTTCCAGCCTCCTCTTAGATACGCAGTATTTT. Translated: CASSLSYRPSSLLLDTQYF.

In this sample, this clonotype turned up many times. The rearrangement links TRBV30 to TRBJ1-5; 7 nucleotides align to TRBD1. Germline CDR1 GTSNPN, CDR2 SVGIG (reference sequence). V was clipped by 4 bases and J by 6 bases; unmatched bases: 6. The CDR3 consists of 13 residues. CDR3 in DNA: TGTGCCTGGAACGACAGGGTCGGTCAGCCCCAGCATTTT. Amino acids: CAWNDRVGQPQHF. Full variable domain (outside the CDR3, taken from reference TRBV30 and TRBJ1-5): SQTIHQWPATLVQPVGSPLSLECTVEGTSNPNLYWYRQAAGRGLQLLFYSVGIGQISSEVPQNLSASRPQDRQFILSSKKLLLSDSGFYLCAWNDRVGQPQHFGDGTRLSIL.

This clonotype showed up just a few times. This sequence joins TRBV6-5 and TRBJ1-2; D call uncertain. The CDR3 contains 14 residues. Trimming pared 0 bases from V and 2 bases from J, leaving 7 bases between. Germline CDR1 and CDR2: MNHEY and SVGAGI. This CDR3 is CASSYSNTNYGYTF. CDR3 coding DNA: TGTGCCAGCAGTTACTCGAACACAAACTATGGCTACACCTTC.

This clonotype showed up many times. The rearrangement joins TRBV6-8 to TRBJ1-2; possibly TRBD1 for D (5 bases). The CDR3 runs 13 residues. V lost 0 bases, J lost 7 bases, and 9 bases lay in between. The V gene's germline CDR1 is MNHGY and CDR2 SAAAGT. The CDR3 protein is CASSYSGAGGYTF. CDR3 sequence (DNA): TGTGCCAGCAGTTACTCAGGGGCTGGTGGCTACACCTTC.

CDR3 loop: CASSPLAGVSYEQFF. In DNA form, the CDR3 reads TGTGCCAGCAGTCCACTAGCGGGGGTCTCCTACGAGCAGTTCTTC. V usage is TRBV7-3 and J usage is TRBJ2-7; 11 nucleotides agree with TRBD2. The assigned J gene may be wrong: the sequence end matches TRBJ2-1 better. From germline, CDR1 is SGHTA and CDR2 FQGTGA. The CDR3 totals 15 residues.

This clonotype has at least ten counts. This sequence joins TRBV6-1 and TRBJ2-7, with 10 bases lining up with TRBD1. The trim removed 7 bases at V and 3 bases at J, leaving 9 bases unmatched. CDR1 and CDR2 from the germline V gene are MNHNS and SASEGT. This CDR3 has 15 residues. CDR3 in amino acids: CASTPAGTGVYEQYF. DNA for the CDR3: TGTGCCAGCACTCCAGCCGGGACAGGGGTCTACGAGCAGTACTTC.

This clonotype was detected many times. The chain recombines TRBV6-2 or TRBV6-3 with TRBJ2-7; no reliable D call. The CDR3 contains 13 residues. CDR1 is MNHEY and CDR2 is SVGEGT in the germline V gene. The V and J ends lost 5 bases and 4 bases respectively, with 12 bases between them. This CDR3 reads CASSPVPRYEQYF. The CDR3, as DNA: TGTGCCAGCAGTCCTGTACCCCGTTACGAGCAGTACTTC.

This clonotype was observed at least ten times. The J gene is TRBJ2-7, the V gene TRBV30; D is undetermined. Trimming pared 1 base from V and 4 bases from J, leaving 8 bases between. This CDR3 has 12 amino acids. Germline V gives CDR1 GTSNPN, CDR2 SVGIG (reference sequence). In DNA form, the CDR3 reads TGTGCCTGGAGTGGTAGCCAGTACGAGCAGTACTTC. Encoded protein: CAWSGSQYEQYF.

This clonotype was seen a few times. This chain uses TRBV6-1 with TRBJ2-6; TRBD1 matches at 10 bases. The germline V gene has CDR1 MNHNS and CDR2 SASEGT. With 6 bases clipped from V and 1 base from J, the junction kept 12 bases outside the gene matches. The CDR3 has 19 residues. Written as DNA, the CDR3 is TGTGCCAGCAGCTCCCCTCCGGGACAGGGGATATCTGGGGCCAACGTCCTGACTTTC. Residues: CASSSPPGQGISGANVLTF.

This clonotype was counted ten times or more. The J gene is TRBJ2-4, the V gene TRBV7-9; D is undetermined. Trimming cost V 2 bases and J 3 bases, with 17 bases left between them. The CDR3 extends over 17 amino acids. Germline V lookup: CDR1 SEHNR, CDR2 FQNEAQ (reference sequence). The chain's CDR3 is CASSLITPTLGKNIQYF. The DNA of the CDR3 is TGTGCCAGCAGCTTAATTACCCCAACGCTGGGCAAAAACATTCAGTACTTC. Based on the CDR3 plus reference TRBV7-9 and TRBJ2-4, the full variable domain is DTGVSQNPRHKITKRGQNVTFRCDPISEHNRLYWYRQTLGQGPEFLTYFQNEAQLEKSRLLSDRFSAERPKGSFSTLEIQRTEQGDSAMYLCASSLITPTLGKNIQYFGAGTRLSVL.

The table lists this clonotype with many counts. The chain uses TRBV5-1 and TRBJ2-1; 8 bases align to TRBD1. The ends lost 3 bases at V and 4 bases at J; junction bases unmatched: 3. This CDR3 is 14 amino acids long. Per germline, CDR1 SGHRS and CDR2 YFSETQ. This CDR3 reads CASSYGTGYNEQFF. The CDR3 DNA sequence: TGCGCCAGCAGCTACGGGACAGGTTACAATGAGCAGTTCTTC. Full variable domain (missing parts from reference TRBV5-1 and TRBJ2-1): KAGVTQTPRYLIKTRGQQVTLSCSPISGHRSVSWYQQTPGQGLQFLFEYFSETQRNKGNFPGRFSGRQFSNSRSEMNVSTLELGDSALYLCASSYGTGYNEQFFGPGTRLTVL.

The chain is built from TRBV11-2 and TRBJ1-5; D perhaps matches TRBD1 (5 bases). Trimming left V 1 base short and J 2 bases short, with 12 bases between. Per the germline V gene, CDR1 is SGHAT and CDR2 is FQNNGV. This CDR3 has 16 amino acids. CDR3 loop: CASSLGTRRGNQPQHF. CDR3 bases: TGTGCCAGCAGCTTAGGGACACGGCGGGGCAATCAGCCCCAGCATTTT.

For this clonotype: Mismatch with germline at one junction end may stem from a read error. The chain combines TRBV4-1 with TRBJ2-2; 7 bases match TRBD1. Germline-derived CDR1 and CDR2 are MGHRA and YSYEKL. The CDR3 is 15 residues long. The DNA for the CDR3 is TGCGCCAGCAGCCATGGCAGGGGGAACACCGGGAAGCTGTTTTTT. This codes for CASSHGRGNTGKLFF.

The V gene is TRBV18, the J gene TRBJ1-1; D is ambiguous. Germline CDR1 and CDR2: KGHSH and LQKENI. The CDR3 has 13 amino acids. V was shortened by 5 bases and J by 0 bases, with 7 bases between the two germline ends. CDR3 loop: CASSNILNTEAFF. DNA of the CDR3: TGTGCCAGCTCAAATATCTTGAACACTGAAGCTTTCTTT.

The V call is TRBV30, the J call TRBJ2-1, with a tentative D call TRBD1 (5 bases). CDR3 length equals 14 residues. Trimming left V 1 base short and J 5 bases short, with 12 bases between. Germline CDR1 and CDR2: GTSNPN and SVGIG (reference sequence). This CDR3 reads CAWSGGGLNNEQFF. The DNA for the CDR3 is TGTGCCTGGAGTGGGGGCGGTCTGAACAATGAGCAGTTCTTC.

This clonotype was counted a few times. The CDR3 DNA reads TGTGCCAGCAGCCTAACACACAGGGGGCTTAACACCGGGGAGCTGTTTTTT. It is translated as CASSLTHRGLNTGELFF. The chain is built from TRBV6-1 and TRBJ2-2; TRBD1 matches 9 bases. From germline, CDR1 is MNHNS and CDR2 SASEGT. The V segment lost 6 bases and the J segment 2 bases; nucleotides outside the gene matches: 10. The CDR3 is 17 residues long.

Ten or more counts support this clonotype. The chain links TRBV12-5 to TRBJ2-3; D may correspond to TRBD1 or TRBD2 (7 bases each). This CDR3 comprises 18 residues. Germline-derived CDR1 and CDR2 are LGHNT and FRNRAP. V lost 0 bases and J lost 6, with 22 bases in between. The CDR3 reads CASGLVPAGEGASDTQYF. The CDR3 nucleotides are TGTGCTAGTGGTTTGGTACCGGCGGGAGAGGGGGCGTCCGATACGCAGTATTTT. The entire variable domain, with the rest obtained from reference TRBV12-5 and TRBJ2-3, is as follows: DARVTQTPRHKVTEMGQEVTMRCQPILGHNTVFWYRQTMMQGLELLAYFRNRAPLDDSGMPKDRFSAEMPDATLATLKIQPSEPRDSAVYFCASGLVPAGEGASDTQYFGPGTRLTVL.